The following is a T cell receptor beta chain sequence with its context. Its antigen is not identified. Sequencing was performed with immunoSEQ multiplex PCR; in TCRdb, only in-frame clones are kept and a portion is missing. The sample lists about 2 million clones, around 96% occurring once. These data originate in a study of shared clonotypes between healthy human individuals. Turning to the study itself: Per-donor plates numbered three CD4 naive, three CD4 memory, two CD8 naive and one CD8 memory. General observations from the study: Sampling included only blood; tissue repertoires likely differ. Limitation of the genetic and exposure-history diversity represented came from the few donors.

In the naive CD8 group, cells lacked CD45RO and were positively selected for CCR7, so terminally differentiated effector memory CD45RA+ cells were left out. In germline, CDR1 is SGHRS, CDR2 YFSETQ. V lost 3 bases, J lost 2 bases, and 14 bases lay in between. The length of the CDR3 is 15 residues. The sample comprised naive CD8+ T cells sorted from blood. The receptor was derived from a man in his late teens or twenties in good health. The chain joins TRBV5-1 to TRBJ1-2; no firm D call. CDR3 protein: CASSSFHRTNYGYTF. CDR3 nucleotide sequence: TGCGCCAGCAGCTCATTCCACCGGACGAACTATGGCTACACCTTC.